A single sample gave rise to the 12 T cell receptor beta chains below, sequenced in a study of regulatory T cells in long-lasting Graves disease. Construction of the TCR beta libraries employed iRepertoire HTBI primers in conjunction with Arm-PCR of CDR3 regions. TCRdb fed the multiplex PCR reads into MiXCR, producing one record per CDR3 protein. The repertoire holds a few hundred thousand distinct CDR3 sequences, with approximately 16% as singletons. Sample time point: newly diagnosed GD, antithyroid drugs for less than 3 months. Preparation of the TCR library used RNA extracted from PBMCs. This sample was shared with a second study, whose subject was T cells in Graves' hyperthyroidism and ophthalmopathy.

The sequencing used peripheral blood mononuclear cells (PBMCs), collected at new diagnosis, from a patient treated with antithyroid drugs. The receptors were sampled from a man in his forties or fifties with Graves disease.

The J gene is TRBJ2-1, the V gene TRBV9; D call uncertain. Germline CDR1 SGDLS, CDR2 YYNGEE. V was cut by 4 bases and J by 8 bases, with 16 bases left in between. This CDR3 has 14 residues. The DNA for the CDR3 is TGTGCCAGCAGCACACGATTTACTGGGGATGAGCAGTTCTTC. Translation: CASSTRFTGDEQFF.

The genes are TRBV20-1 and TRBJ2-3; TRBD1 aligns across 9 bases. The CDR3 has 17 residues. J was trimmed by 2 bases and V by 0 bases; bases with no gene match: 9. Germline-derived CDR1 and CDR2 are DFQATT and SNEGSKA (reference sequence). The CDR3 region is CSARDRVGQGLTDTQYF. CDR3 bases: TGCAGTGCTAGAGATCGTGTGGGACAGGGACTCACAGATACGCAGTATTTT.

This clonotype has only a few counts. The chain recombines TRBV11-2 with TRBJ1-3, with D perhaps TRBD1 (6 bases). V gave up 5 bases and J gave up 0 bases, with 11 bases separating them. Germline CDR1 and CDR2: SGHAT and FQNNGV. The CDR3 runs to 15 residues. CDR3 nucleotide sequence: TGTGCCAGCAGCCGCAGGGGCCTCTCTGGAAACACCATATATTTT. This encodes CASSRRGLSGNTIYF.

About this clonotype: This sequence may be a read error, since a much larger clone differs from it by one base. The J gene is TRBJ1-1, the V gene TRBV20-1, with 9 bases aligning to TRBD1. From germline, CDR1 is DFQATT and CDR2 SNEGSKA (reference sequence). This CDR3 contains 16 residues. The CDR3 spells CRAAYRGLGGDTEAFF. The CDR3 coding sequence is TGCCGTGCTGCCTACAGGGGGCTAGGCGGGGATACTGAAGCTTTCTTT.

This clonotype was recorded many times. The chain carries TRBV12-3 or TRBV12-4 and TRBJ1-4; possibly TRBD1 for D (5 bases). This CDR3 has 14 amino acids. Trimming took off 5 bases at V and 7 bases at J, with 14 bases between the two ends. The CDR3 coding sequence is TGTGCCAGCAGTCCTAGGGGATCGGGTGAAAAACTGTTTTTT. Its protein product is CASSPRGSGEKLFF.

This clonotype has ten or more counts. The rearrangement links TRBV12-3 or TRBV12-4 to TRBJ2-5; D not resolved. Trimming shortened V by 1 base and J by 5 bases, and 14 bases separated the two germline ends. There are 15 residues in the CDR3. The CDR3 DNA reads TGTGCCAGCAGTTTAGGCCCAGGTTATCACGAGACCCAGTACTTC. Its protein product is CASSLGPGYHETQYF.

The CDR3 sequence is CASSPNQVQSSYEQYF. CDR3 nucleotide sequence: TGTGCCAGCTCACCGAATCAGGTGCAAAGCTCCTACGAGCAGTACTTC. V and J are TRBV18 and TRBJ2-7; D not certain. The CDR3 is made up of 16 amino acids. Trimming pared 3 bases from V and 0 bases from J, leaving 15 bases between. Germline CDR1 is KGHSH and CDR2 is LQKENI.

There are many counts of this clonotype. V is TRBV9 and J is TRBJ2-5; TRBD1 is a possible D gene (5 bases). Germline values: CDR1 SGDLS, CDR2 YYNGEE. Trimming took 3 bases from V and 1 from J, leaving 13 bases between them. The CDR3 runs to 15 residues. The CDR3 DNA reads TGTGCCAGCAGCGGAGGCCCGACAGCCCAAGAGACCCAGTACTTC. Its protein product is CASSGGPTAQETQYF.

The sample holds a few counts of this clonotype. The chain joins TRBV14 to TRBJ2-1; 7 positions agree with TRBD2. The germline V gene encodes CDR1 SGHDN and CDR2 FVKESK. The CDR3 is 16 residues long. The trim removed 0 bases at V and 4 bases at J, leaving 6 bases unmatched. The CDR3: CASSQDKSGEYNEQFF. The CDR3 nucleotides read TGTGCCAGCAGCCAAGATAAGAGCGGGGAGTACAATGAGCAGTTCTTC.

This rearrangement joins TRBV27 to TRBJ1-2; D is ambiguous. The CDR3 is 16 amino acids. The germline V gene has CDR1 MNHEY and CDR2 SMNVEV (reference sequence). V was shortened by 4 bases and J by 4 bases, with 19 bases between the two germline ends. The CDR3 DNA follows: TGTGCCAGCAGTTCCCTGCACGGCCTTCACGGCTATGGCTACACCTTC. Protein: CASSSLHGLHGYGYTF.

This clonotype was picked up many times. The chain joins TRBV9 to TRBJ2-7; 10 bases fit TRBD1. This CDR3 has 14 amino acids. V lost 0 bases to trimming and J lost 6 bases; unmatched junction nucleotides: 3. Germline V lookup: CDR1 SGDLS, CDR2 YYNGEE. The CDR3 DNA sequence: TGTGCCAGCAGCGTAGGGGACAGGGGCGGCGAGCAGTACTTC. As protein: CASSVGDRGGEQYF.

The J gene is TRBJ2-7, the V gene TRBV7-2; 12 bases agree with TRBD2. With 2 bases clipped from V and 2 bases from J, the junction kept 13 bases outside the gene matches. In germline, CDR1 is SGHTA, CDR2 FQGNSA. The length of the CDR3 is 19 residues. CDR3 nucleotides: TGTGCCAGCAGCTTAAAGGGGGCTAGCGGGGGGGCCAGGGCCTACGAGCAGTACTTC. Amino acid sequence: CASSLKGASGGARAYEQYF.